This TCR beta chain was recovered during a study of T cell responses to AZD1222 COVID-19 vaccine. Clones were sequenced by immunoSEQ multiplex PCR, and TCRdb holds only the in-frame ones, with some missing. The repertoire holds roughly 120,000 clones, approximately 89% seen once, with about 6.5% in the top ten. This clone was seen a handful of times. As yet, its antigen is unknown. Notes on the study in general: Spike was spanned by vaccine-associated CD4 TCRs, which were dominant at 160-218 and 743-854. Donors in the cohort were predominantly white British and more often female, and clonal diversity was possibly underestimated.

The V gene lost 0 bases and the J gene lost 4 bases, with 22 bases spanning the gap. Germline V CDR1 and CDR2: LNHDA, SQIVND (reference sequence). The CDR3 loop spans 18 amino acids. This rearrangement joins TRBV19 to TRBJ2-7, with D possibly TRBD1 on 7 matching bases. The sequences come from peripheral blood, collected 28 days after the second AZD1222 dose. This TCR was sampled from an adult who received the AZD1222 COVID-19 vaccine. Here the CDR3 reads CASSIEGGLRDRMYEQYF. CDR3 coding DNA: TGTGCCAGTAGTATAGAGGGGGGACTCCGGGACAGAATGTACGAGCAGTACTTC. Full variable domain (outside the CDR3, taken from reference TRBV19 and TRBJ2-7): DGGITQSPKYLFRKEGQNVTLSCEQNLNHDAMYWYRQDPGQGLRLIYYSQIVNDFQKGDIAEGYSVSREKKESFPLTVTSAQKNPTAFYLCASSIEGGLRDRMYEQYFGPGTRLTVT.